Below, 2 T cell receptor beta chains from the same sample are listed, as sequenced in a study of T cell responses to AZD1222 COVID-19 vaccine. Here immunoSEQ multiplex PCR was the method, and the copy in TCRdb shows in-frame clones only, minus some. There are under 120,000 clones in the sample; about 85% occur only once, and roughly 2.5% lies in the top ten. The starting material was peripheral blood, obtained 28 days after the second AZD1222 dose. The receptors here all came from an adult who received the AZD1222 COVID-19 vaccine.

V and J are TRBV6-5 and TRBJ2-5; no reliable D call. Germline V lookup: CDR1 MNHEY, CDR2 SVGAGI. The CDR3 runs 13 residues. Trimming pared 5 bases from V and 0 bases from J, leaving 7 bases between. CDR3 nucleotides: TGTGCCAGCAGTCGTCGGTACCAAGAGACCCAGTACTTC. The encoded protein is CASSRRYQETQYF.

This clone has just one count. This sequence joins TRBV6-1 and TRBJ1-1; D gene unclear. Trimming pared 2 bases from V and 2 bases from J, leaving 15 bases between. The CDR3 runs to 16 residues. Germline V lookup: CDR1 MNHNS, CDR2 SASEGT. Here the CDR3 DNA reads TGTGCCAGCAGTGAAACTACATGGGTCGGTAACACTGAAGCTTTCTTT. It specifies CASSETTWVGNTEAFF.